Following are 26 T cell receptor beta chains from one sample sequenced in a study of monozygotic twins with inflammatory bowel disease. TCRdb reanalyzed the 5' RACE reads and collapses them to one entry per CDR3 protein, without DNA. This sample's clone table lists 150,000 to 200,000 distinct CDR3 sequences. Material: blood. The receptors were gathered from a human donor with ulcerative colitis or Crohn's disease, or a healthy co-twin of an affected twin (not recorded which).

This sequence joins TRBV5-1 and TRBJ2-3; no DNA is available, so the TRBD1 call from TCRdb remains unchecked. Germline V gives CDR1 SGHRS, CDR2 YFSETQ. The CDR3 totals 17 residues. The chain's CDR3 is CASSKAGGAAEEDAQYF.

The rearrangement links TRBV5-1 to TRBJ1-4. CDR1 is SGHRS, CDR2 YFSETQ, per germline. The CDR3 is 13 amino acids. The CDR3 loop reads CSSGREPNEKLFF.

The rearrangement joins TRBV7-6 to TRBJ2-5; with no DNA, the TCRdb D assignment of TRBD2 cannot be verified. The CDR3 extends over 17 amino acids. Per germline, CDR1 SGHVS and CDR2 FNYEAQ. CDR3 amino acids: CASSLVGASGIRETQYF. Full variable domain (outside the CDR3, taken from reference TRBV7-6 and TRBJ2-5): GAGVSQSPRYKVTKRGQDVALRCDPISGHVSLYWYRQALGQGPEFLTYFNYEAQQDKSGLPNDRFSAERPEGSISTLTIQRTEQRDSAMYRCASSLVGASGIRETQYFGPGTRLLVL.

The chain is built from TRBV10-3 and TRBJ2-7; the TCRdb D gene call, TRBD1, has no DNA to confirm it. This CDR3 is built from 14 residues. Germline CDR1 ENHRY, CDR2 SYGVKD. The CDR3: CAIRPGTGDYEQYF.

The chain recombines TRBV19 with TRBJ2-1; TCRdb reports TRBD1, a call that lacks DNA to check it against. This CDR3 is 15 amino acids long. Per germline, CDR1 LNHDA and CDR2 SQIVND (reference sequence). CDR3 protein: CASSDSRALGDEQFF.

This chain uses TRBV7-9 with TRBJ2-1; TCRdb outputs TRBD2, but without DNA this stays unchecked. Germline assignment: CDR1 SEHNR and CDR2 FQNEAQ (reference sequence). CDR3 size: 16 residues. CDR3 loop: CASSLGWLAGEAEQFF.

This chain uses TRBV27 with TRBJ1-4; absent DNA, TCRdb's TRBD1 call cannot be checked. The CDR3 is made up of 18 amino acids. Germline V gene data show CDR1 as MNHEY and CDR2 as SMNVEV (reference sequence). The chain's CDR3 is CASSRRKAGPSEGEKLFF.

This chain connects TRBV7-2 to TRBJ1-1; TCRdb's assignment of TRBD1 cannot be checked, as there is no DNA. CDR3 size: 12 residues. Germline-derived CDR1 and CDR2 are SGHTA and FQGNSA. The CDR3 reads CASSSQGFEAFF.

The rearrangement joins TRBV12-2 to TRBJ2-7. TRBV12-2 is classified as a pseudogene. This CDR3 spans 14 amino acids. CDR3 in amino acids: CASRLESQVIRQYF.

V usage is TRBV12-5 and J usage is TRBJ1-5. This CDR3 has 16 amino acids. CDR1 is LGHNT, CDR2 FRNRAP, per germline. CDR3 loop: CASGLDTPEGNQPQHF.

The J gene is TRBJ2-3, the V gene TRBV5-1. The CDR3 contains 15 residues. Germline values: CDR1 SGHRS, CDR2 YFSETQ. The CDR3 region is CASSLVASLTDTQYF.

This chain connects TRBV18 to TRBJ2-4; checking the TCRdb D call of TRBD1 is not possible without DNA. Per the germline V gene, CDR1 is KGHSH and CDR2 is LQKENI. CDR3 length: 19 amino acids. The CDR3 spells CASSPRAGTGILAKNIQYF. The variable domain in full, completed from reference TRBV18 and TRBJ2-4, reads NAGVMQNPRHLVRRRGQEARLRCSPMKGHSHVYWYRQLPEEGLKFMVYLQKENIIDESGMPKERFSAEFPKEGPSILRIQQVVRGDSAAYFCASSPRAGTGILAKNIQYFGAGTRLSVL.

V is TRBV28 and J is TRBJ2-3; the TCRdb D gene call, TRBD2, has no DNA to confirm it. Per germline, CDR1 MDHEN and CDR2 SYDVKM. This CDR3 comprises 15 residues. This chain's CDR3 is CASSSVKREIDTQYF.

The chain recombines TRBV5-6 with TRBJ2-7; the D call of TRBD1 rests on TCRdb alone, since no DNA is present to check it. CDR1 and CDR2 from the germline V gene are SGHDT and YYEEEE. The CDR3 runs 14 residues. This CDR3 reads CASSASGQSYEQYF.

This chain links TRBV7-2 with TRBJ2-1; as DNA is missing, the TRBD1 call by TCRdb cannot be tested. Germline CDR1 SGHTA, CDR2 FQGNSA. The CDR3 is 14 residues long. The CDR3 sequence is CASSTPGTTNEQFF. Full variable domain (missing parts from reference TRBV7-2 and TRBJ2-1): GAGVSQSPSNKVTEKGKDVELRCDPISGHTALYWYRQSLGQGLEFLIYFQGNSAPDKSGLPSDRFSAERTGGSVSTLTIQRTQQEDSAVYLCASSTPGTTNEQFFGPGTRLTVL.

V gene TRBV29-1 combines with J gene TRBJ2-5; TCRdb returns TRBD1, unconfirmable since there is no DNA. The CDR3 loop spans 13 amino acids. The germline gives CDR1 SQVTM, CDR2 ANQGSEA. The CDR3 is CSVDRDRQETQYF.

V usage is TRBV5-6 and J usage is TRBJ1-2; the D gene TCRdb calls, TRBD1, cannot be checked with no DNA. CDR3 length: 12 amino acids. Germline CDR1 is SGHDT and CDR2 is YYEEEE. CDR3 sequence reads: CASSMAGDGYTF. Combining the CDR3 with reference TRBV5-6 and TRBJ1-2 gives the whole variable domain DAGVTQSPTHLIKTRGQQVTLRCSPKSGHDTVSWYQQALGQGPQFIFQYYEEEERQRGNFPDRFSGHQFPNYSSELNVNALLLGDSALYLCASSMAGDGYTFGSGTRLTVV.

The CDR3 loop is CASSLGRIYNEQFF. The chain is built from TRBV12-3 or TRBV12-4 and TRBJ2-1. The CDR3 totals 14 residues.

The V and J genes are TRBV6-5 and TRBJ1-2. The germline gives CDR1 MNHEY, CDR2 SVGAGI. CDR3 length: 12 residues. The CDR3 protein is CASSDAEYGFTF.

The chain carries TRBV5-1 and TRBJ2-1; as DNA is missing, the TRBD2 call by TCRdb cannot be tested. This CDR3 is 14 amino acids long. CDR1 SGHRS and CDR2 YFSETQ come from the germline V gene. CDR3 protein: CASSLTLAGGEQFF.

The J gene is TRBJ1-3, the V gene TRBV7-8. The CDR3 consists of 15 residues. Germline V CDR1 and CDR2: SGHVS, FQNEAQ. The CDR3 sequence is CASSPLPSNGNTIYF.

The rearrangement joins TRBV11-1 to TRBJ2-7; TCRdb gives TRBD1 as the D gene, but with no DNA this cannot be confirmed. Germline loops: CDR1 SGHAT, CDR2 FQDESV (reference sequence). The CDR3 totals 14 residues. The CDR3: CASRPGTGGYEQYF.

This chain uses TRBV5-1 with TRBJ2-5; TCRdb's D call, TRBD1, is unchecked because there is no DNA. The CDR3 has 14 residues. From germline, CDR1 is SGHRS and CDR2 YFSETQ. CDR3 in amino acids: CASSSGQAQETQYF.

This rearrangement joins TRBV6-6 to TRBJ1-1; the D call from TCRdb, TRBD1, cannot be confirmed without DNA. The CDR3 has 13 residues. In germline, CDR1 is MNHNY, CDR2 SVGAGI (reference sequence). The CDR3 region is CASSYLGGTEAFF.

This rearrangement joins TRBV10-3 to TRBJ2-1; TCRdb names TRBD1, which stays unverified in the absence of DNA. The CDR3 loop spans 18 amino acids. CDR1 is ENHRY and CDR2 is SYGVKD in the germline V gene. CDR3 sequence reads: CAISESSLPEGADNEQFF.

The rearrangement joins TRBV19 to TRBJ2-2; TCRdb gives TRBD2 as the D gene, but with no DNA this cannot be confirmed. Germline V lookup: CDR1 LNHDA, CDR2 SQIVND (reference sequence). CDR3 length equals 17 residues. The CDR3 loop reads CASSSRDGLSNTGELFF.